These T cell receptor beta chains were read from a single sample in a study of CD8 T cells in Susac syndrome. TCRdb reprocessed the immunoSEQ multiplex PCR reads with MiXCR, giving one entry per CDR3 protein. The data hold some 180,000 distinct CDR3 sequences, with roughly 95% observed a single time. What was sequenced was CD4+ T cells from PBMCs. Receptor source: a human donor in good health. Each CDR3 is given with its conserved first and last residue. The D gene is left open where the match is weak. Only part of the rows carry a size: once, few, many, or a class if the clone is expanded.

>-|TRBV20-1|TRBJ2-7|TRBD2
CSALAGQTYEQYF
TGCAGTGCTCTAGCGGGACAGACCTACGAGCAGTACTTC
>once|TRBV30|TRBJ2-2|-
CAWSVQGGTGELFF
TGTGCCTGGAGTGTACAGGGAGGGACCGGGGAGCTGTTTTTT
>few|TRBV29-1|TRBJ2-7|-
CSVRARYEQYF
TGCAGCGTCCGAGCCCGCTACGAGCAGTACTTC
>once|TRBV30|TRBJ2-1|TRBD2
CAWSVLGGRGEQFF
TGTGCCTGGAGTGTACTGGGAGGGCGAGGTGAGCAGTTCTTC
>-|TRBV6-6|TRBJ2-7|TRBD1
CASSYRDRGHEQYF
TGTGCCAGCAGTTACCGGGACAGGGGCCACGAGCAGTACTTC
>once|TRBV29-1|TRBJ2-5|-
CSVKQAAGETQYF
TGCAGCGTTAAACAGGCCGCAGGGGAGACCCAGTACTTC
>-|TRBV24-1|TRBJ2-3|-
CATSDPVGRGSTDTQYF
TGTGCCACCAGTGACCCTGTGGGGCGGGGAAGCACAGATACGCAGTATTTT
>-|TRBV9|TRBJ2-2|-
CASTPQGGNTGELFF
TGTGCCAGCACCCCTCAGGGCGGTAACACCGGGGAGCTGTTTTTT
>-|TRBV7-2|TRBJ2-7|-
CASSPAQQAIYF
TGTGCCAGCAGCCCAGCGCAACAGGCGATCTACTTC
>-|TRBV28|TRBJ2-5|-
CASSTMGESETSQYF
TGTGCCAGCAGTACCATGGGAGAGTCGGAAACATCCCAGTACTTC
>-|TRBV30|TRBJ1-3|TRBD1
CAWSSISQGAGNTIYF
TGTGCCTGGAGTTCGATCTCACAGGGGGCTGGAAACACCATATATTTT
>-|TRBV7-7|TRBJ2-5|-
CASSRDLQETQYF
TGTGCTAGCAGCCGCGACTTACAAGAGACCCAGTACTTC
>-|TRBV6-6|TRBJ2-7|TRBD1
CASSRSAQGTYEQYF
TGTGCCAGCAGCCGCAGCGCACAGGGGACCTACGAGCAGTACTTC
>-|TRBV23-1|TRBJ2-1|-
CASSHSRTFYNEQFF
TGCGCCAGCAGTCACAGTAGAACTTTCTACAATGAGCAGTTCTTC
>-|TRBV28|TRBJ2-3|-
CASIRAGNTDTQYF
TGTGCCAGCATTCGGGCAGGAAACACAGATACGCAGTATTTT
>-|TRBV5-1|TRBJ2-5|-
CASSPLPEETQYF
TGCGCCAGCAGCCCCCTACCGGAAGAGACCCAGTACTTC
>-|TRBV7-2|TRBJ2-5|-
CASSLVVEGTQYF
TGTGCCAGCAGCTTAGTAGTCGAGGGGACCCAGTACTTC
>once|TRBV5-4|TRBJ2-3|-
CASSLESDTQYF
TGTGCCAGCAGCTTGGAATCAGATACGCAGTATTTT
>-|TRBV5-4|TRBJ2-7|-
CASTSWGLRNEQYF
TGTGCCAGCACAAGTTGGGGATTACGTAACGAGCAGTACTTC
>-|TRBV11-3|TRBJ2-1|-
CASSPALGEQFF
TGTGCCAGCAGCCCCGCCCTCGGTGAGCAGTTCTTC
>-|TRBV29-1|TRBJ2-3|-
CSVSGSTDTQYF
TGCAGCGTGAGCGGGAGCACAGATACGCAGTATTTT
>-|TRBV15|TRBJ2-1|TRBD2
CATSAGDYSSYNEQFF
TGTGCCACCAGCGCTGGGGACTATAGCTCCTACAATGAGCAGTTCTTC
>-|TRBV27|TRBJ1-1|-
CASRDSYTEAFF
TGTGCCAGCAGGGACAGCTACACTGAAGCTTTCTTT
>-|TRBV7-9|TRBJ2-5|-
CASSFGPLEGETQYF
TGTGCCAGCAGCTTCGGGCCTCTCGAGGGCGAGACCCAGTACTTC
>-|TRBV20-1|TRBJ2-3|-
CSARGPTDTQYF
TGCAGTGCTAGGGGTCCCACAGATACGCAGTATTTT
>once|TRBV6-5|TRBJ1-1|TRBD1
CASDRGGTEAFF
TGTGCCAGCGACAGGGGTGGGACTGAAGCTTTCTTT
>-|TRBV28|TRBJ1-2|-
CASSLRNRLSGYTF
TGTGCCAGCAGTTTAAGAAACAGGTTGTCTGGCTACACCTTC
>-|TRBV27|TRBJ2-3|TRBD2
CASSPIQGLAGTDTQYF
TGTGCCAGCAGTCCCATCCAGGGACTAGCGGGGACAGATACGCAGTATTTT
>-|TRBV20-1|TRBJ1-2|TRBD1
CSAPGQGLSGYTF
TGCAGTGCTCCCGGACAGGGGCTTAGTGGCTACACCTTC
>-|TRBV5-4|TRBJ2-2|-
CASSYQTANTGELFF
TGTGCCAGCAGCTACCAAACAGCGAACACCGGGGAGCTGTTTTTT
>once|TRBV4-3|TRBJ2-5|-
CASSQVEETQYF
TGCGCCAGCAGCCAAGTTGAAGAGACCCAGTACTTC
>-|TRBV3-1|TRBJ1-1|-
CASSQPGGGRGVAFF
TGTGCCAGCAGCCAACCCGGGGGGGGGCGCGGTGTAGCTTTCTTT
>-|TRBV18|TRBJ1-1|-
CASSLQDTSFF
TGTGCCAGCTCACTCCAGGATACGTCTTTCTTT
>once|TRBV28|TRBJ2-7|TRBD2
CASKFWTSGRVEQYF
TGTGCCAGCAAATTTTGGACTAGCGGTCGGGTGGAGCAGTACTTC
>-|TRBV25-1|TRBJ2-7|-
CASSEGDLRLYEQYF
TGTGCCAGCAGTGAAGGGGACCTGCGTCTATACGAGCAGTACTTC
>-|TRBV7-2|TRBJ2-5|-
CASSPAPQGGSETQYF
TGTGCCAGCAGCCCAGCGCCACAGGGGGGGTCGGAGACCCAGTACTTC
>-|TRBV12-3/TRBV12-4|TRBJ2-1|-
CASSVGDSAYNEQFF
TGTGCCAGCAGTGTCGGCGACAGCGCTTACAATGAGCAGTTCTTC
>-|TRBV4-3|TRBJ2-7|-
CASSQDPPPSYEQYF
TGCGCCAGCAGCCAAGACCCCCCTCCCTCCTACGAGCAGTACTTC
>once|TRBV3-1|TRBJ2-7|TRBD2
CASSPRLTSGSPYEQYF
TGTGCCAGCAGCCCGCGTCTGACTAGCGGGAGTCCCTACGAGCAGTACTTC
>-|TRBV15|TRBJ2-6|-
CATSRGGVAGANVLTF
TGTGCCACCAGCAGAGGAGGGGTTGCTGGGGCCAACGTCCTGACTTTC
>-|TRBV9|TRBJ2-4|TRBD2
CDGEGVDIQYF
TGTGACGGGGAGGGAGTAGACATTCAGTACTTC
>-|TRBV30|TRBJ2-1|-
CAWSQRSYNEQFF
TGTGCCTGGTCTCAGCGGTCGTACAATGAGCAGTTCTTC
>-|TRBV6-6|TRBJ2-5|-
CASSYGRGTQYF
TGTGCCAGCAGTTACGGCCGGGGGACCCAGTACTTC
>once|TRBV28|TRBJ1-4|-
CASSSQGLNEKLFF
TGTGCCAGCAGTTCGCAGGGTTTAAATGAAAAACTGTTTTTT
>once|TRBV3-1|TRBJ2-7|-
CASSTNRRMDVEQYF
TGTGCCAGCAGCACAAACAGGAGGATGGACGTCGAGCAGTACTTC
>once|TRBV4-2|TRBJ2-3|TRBD2
CASSQPTSGGDTQYF
TGTGCCAGCAGCCAACCGACTAGCGGTGGAGATACGCAGTATTTT
>few|TRBV29-1|TRBJ2-3|-
CSARTSTDTQYF
TGCAGCGCCCGGACTAGCACAGATACGCAGTATTTT
>-|TRBV28|TRBJ2-1|TRBD2
CASSYPGLDFHEQFF
TGTGCCAGCAGTTATCCGGGACTAGATTTCCATGAGCAGTTCTTC
>-|TRBV5-6|TRBJ2-4|-
CASSLRGNIQYF
TGTGCCAGCTCGCTGCGGGGAAACATTCAGTACTTC
>-|TRBV30|TRBJ2-5|-
CAWSVQPGETQYF
TGTGCCTGGAGTGTACAGCCGGGGGAGACCCAGTACTTC
>-|TRBV3-1|TRBJ2-7|TRBD2
CASSPHGGVLYEQYF
TGTGCCAGCAGCCCCCATGGGGGGGTTCTCTACGAGCAGTACTTC
>-|TRBV29-1|TRBJ2-1|TRBD2
CSARTSGNNEQFF
TGCAGCGCTCGGACTAGCGGGAACAATGAGCAGTTCTTC
>-|TRBV7-2|TRBJ2-4|-
CASGWVRNIQYF
TGTGCCAGCGGTTGGGTGAGGAACATTCAGTACTTC
>-|TRBV6-2/TRBV6-3|TRBJ1-1|-
CASSPGTLQAEAFF
TGTGCCAGCAGTCCCGGGACCCTCCAGGCTGAAGCTTTCTTT
>-|TRBV20-1|TRBJ2-7|TRBD2
CSAPLAGLYEQYF
TGCAGTGCGCCTCTAGCGGGGCTCTACGAGCAGTACTTC
>-|TRBV7-2|TRBJ2-7|TRBD2
CASSMRAGPYEQYF
TGTGCCAGCAGCATGCGAGCGGGACCCTACGAGCAGTACTTC
>once|TRBV20-1|TRBJ2-1|TRBD2
CSALHETSGRMDEQFF
TGCAGTGCTCTTCATGAAACTAGCGGGAGGATGGATGAGCAGTTCTTC
>-|TRBV27|TRBJ2-7|TRBD2
CASSIHSAGGTYEQYF
TGTGCCAGCAGTATACACTCAGCGGGAGGCACCTACGAGCAGTACTTC